This T cell receptor (beta chain) comes out of a study of CD8+ T cells in alopecia areata. Study overall: Dosing spanned 6 to 18 months on tofacitinib, then 6 months off drug. General observations from the study: TCR sharing across patients was less clear than in mice, possibly HLA-related.

Germline V gives CDR1 LGHNA, CDR2 YSLEER. V dropped 1 base and J dropped 8 bases, with 8 bases sitting between them. This CDR3 is built from 13 residues. As to treatment: oral pan-JAK inhibitor, 5-10 mg twice daily. Of note for this clone: As yet, its antigen is unknown. The same CDR3 arises from other DNA sequences in this sample as well.

TCR sequencing used cDNA made by reverse transcription of extracted RNA. Using immunoSEQ multiplex PCR, the repertoire was profiled, and TCRdb retains in-frame clones only, with some absent. The table has 150,000 to 200,000 clones, approximately 60% seen once. The sequences come from CD4+ T cells sorted from blood, collected at week 4, from a patient treated with tofacitinib. The clonotype comes from a human donor with alopecia areata. V usage is TRBV4-3 and J usage is TRBJ2-2, with TRBD1 as a possible D gene (6 bases). The CDR3 sequence is CASSQAGAGELFF. The DNA for the CDR3 is TGCGCCAGCAGCCAAGCAGGGGCAGGGGAGCTGTTTTTT.